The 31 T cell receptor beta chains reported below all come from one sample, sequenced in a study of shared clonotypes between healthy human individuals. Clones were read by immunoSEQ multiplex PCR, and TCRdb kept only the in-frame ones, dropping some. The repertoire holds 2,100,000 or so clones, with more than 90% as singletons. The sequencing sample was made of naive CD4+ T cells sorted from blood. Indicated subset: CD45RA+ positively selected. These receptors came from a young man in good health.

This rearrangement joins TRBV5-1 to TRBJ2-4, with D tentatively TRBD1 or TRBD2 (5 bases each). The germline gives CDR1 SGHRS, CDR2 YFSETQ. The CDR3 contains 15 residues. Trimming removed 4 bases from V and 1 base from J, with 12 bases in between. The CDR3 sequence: CASSPGWGAKNIQYF. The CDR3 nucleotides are TGCGCCAGCAGCCCTGGCTGGGGGGCCAAAAACATTCAGTACTTC.

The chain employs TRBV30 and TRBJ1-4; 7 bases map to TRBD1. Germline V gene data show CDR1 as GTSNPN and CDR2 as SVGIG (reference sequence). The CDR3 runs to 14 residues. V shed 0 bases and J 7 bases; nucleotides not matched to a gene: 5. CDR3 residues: CAWSVTGWVEKLFF. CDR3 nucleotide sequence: TGTGCCTGGAGTGTGACAGGGTGGGTTGAAAAACTGTTTTTT.

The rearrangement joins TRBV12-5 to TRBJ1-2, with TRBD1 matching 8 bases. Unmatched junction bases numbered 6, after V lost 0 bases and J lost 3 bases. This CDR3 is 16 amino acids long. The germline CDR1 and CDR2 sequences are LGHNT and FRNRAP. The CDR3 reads CASGLVPPDRDYGYTF. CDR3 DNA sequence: TGTGCTAGTGGTTTGGTCCCACCGGACAGGGACTATGGCTACACCTTC.

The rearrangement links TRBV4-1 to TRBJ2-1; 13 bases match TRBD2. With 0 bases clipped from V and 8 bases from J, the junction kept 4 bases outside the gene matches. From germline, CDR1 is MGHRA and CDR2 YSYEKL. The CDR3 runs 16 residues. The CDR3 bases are TGCGCCAGCAGCCAAGACGGACTAGCGGGAGAGGATGAGCAGTTCTTC. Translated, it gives CASSQDGLAGEDEQFF.

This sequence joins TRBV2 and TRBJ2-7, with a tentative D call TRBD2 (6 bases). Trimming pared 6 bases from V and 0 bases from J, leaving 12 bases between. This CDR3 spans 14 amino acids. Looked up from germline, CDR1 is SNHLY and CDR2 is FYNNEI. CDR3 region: CASSDGLISYEQYF. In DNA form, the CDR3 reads TGTGCCAGCAGCGATGGACTAATCTCCTACGAGCAGTACTTC.

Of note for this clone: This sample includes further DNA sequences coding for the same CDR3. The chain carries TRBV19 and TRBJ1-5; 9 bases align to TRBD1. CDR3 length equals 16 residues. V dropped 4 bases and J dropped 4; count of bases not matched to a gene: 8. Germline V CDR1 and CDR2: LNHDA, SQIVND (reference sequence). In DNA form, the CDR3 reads TGTGCCAGTAGTACCGGACAGGGGCGGGGGAATCAGCCCCAGCATTTT. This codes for CASSTGQGRGNQPQHF.

The CDR3 loop is CASKKGGNVNEQFF. As DNA, the CDR3 is TGTGCCAGTAAGAAGGGGGGAAACGTGAACGAGCAGTTCTTC. This chain links TRBV19 with TRBJ2-1; D might be TRBD1 or TRBD2, each matching 6 bases. Trimming shortened V by 7 bases and J by 10 bases, and 20 bases separated the two germline ends. This CDR3 is 14 amino acids long. CDR1 and CDR2 (germline): LNHDA, SQIVND (reference sequence). Together with reference TRBV19 and TRBJ2-1, the CDR3 gives the full variable domain: DGGITQSPKYLFRKEGQNVTLSCEQNLNHDAMYWYRQDPGQGLRLIYYSQIVNDFQKGDIAEGYSVSREKKESFPLTVTSAQKNPTAFYLCASKKGGNVNEQFFGPGTRLTVL.

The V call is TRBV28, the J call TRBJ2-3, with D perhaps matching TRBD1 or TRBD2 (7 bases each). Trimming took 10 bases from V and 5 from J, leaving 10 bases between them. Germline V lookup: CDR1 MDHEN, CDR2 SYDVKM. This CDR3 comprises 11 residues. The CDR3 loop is CATGGGDTQYF. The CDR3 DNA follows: TGTGCCACAGGGGGGGGAGATACGCAGTATTTT.

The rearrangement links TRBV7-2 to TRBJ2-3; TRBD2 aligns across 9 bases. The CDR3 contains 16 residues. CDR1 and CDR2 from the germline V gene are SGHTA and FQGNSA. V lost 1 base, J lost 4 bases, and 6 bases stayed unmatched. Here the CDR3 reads CASSLVRLAGSDTQYF. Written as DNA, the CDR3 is TGTGCCAGCAGCTTAGTGAGGCTAGCGGGATCAGATACGCAGTATTTT.

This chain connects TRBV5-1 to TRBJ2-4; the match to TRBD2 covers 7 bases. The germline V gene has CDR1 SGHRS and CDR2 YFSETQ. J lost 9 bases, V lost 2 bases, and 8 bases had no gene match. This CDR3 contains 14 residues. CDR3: CASSFYQTGGIQYF. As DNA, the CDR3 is TGCGCCAGCAGCTTTTACCAAACGGGAGGCATTCAGTACTTC.

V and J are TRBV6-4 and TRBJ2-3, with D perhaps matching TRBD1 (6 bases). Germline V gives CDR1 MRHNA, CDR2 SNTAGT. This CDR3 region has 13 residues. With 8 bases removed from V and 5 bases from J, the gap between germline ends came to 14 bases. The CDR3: CASAKTGLDTQYF. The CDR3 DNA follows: TGTGCCAGCGCTAAAACAGGGCTAGATACGCAGTATTTT.

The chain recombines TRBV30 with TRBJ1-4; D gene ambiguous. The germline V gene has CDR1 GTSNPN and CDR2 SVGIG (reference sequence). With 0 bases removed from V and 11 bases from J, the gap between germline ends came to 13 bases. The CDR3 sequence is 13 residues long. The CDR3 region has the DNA TGTGCCTGGAGTGTACGAAGGTCTGCCAAACTGTTTTTT. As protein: CAWSVRRSAKLFF.

The DNA for the CDR3 is TGTGCCATCCCTGGGGTCAGTATGGCGGGGGCCAACGTCCTGACTTTC. Protein: CAIPGVSMAGANVLTF. The J gene is TRBJ2-6, the V gene TRBV10-3; the D is unclear. Germline V gene lookup returns CDR1 ENHRY and CDR2 SYGVKD. The CDR3 has 16 residues. Trimming shortened V by 8 bases and J by 4 bases, and 18 bases separated the two germline ends.

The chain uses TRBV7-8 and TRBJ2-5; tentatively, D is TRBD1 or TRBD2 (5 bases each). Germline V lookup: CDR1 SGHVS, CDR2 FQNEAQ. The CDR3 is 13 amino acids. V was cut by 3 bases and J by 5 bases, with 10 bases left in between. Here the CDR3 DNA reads TGTGCCAGCAGCTTGGGACCAACGGAGACCCAGTACTTC. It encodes CASSLGPTETQYF.

CDR3 nucleotide sequence: TGTGCCAGCAGTCGGACAGGGGGGAGCAATCAGCCCCAGCATTTT. Its protein is CASSRTGGSNQPQHF. The rearrangement uses TRBV28 and TRBJ1-5, with 10 bases identical to TRBD1. The CDR3 totals 15 residues. V gave up 5 bases and J gave up 1 base; unmatched junction bases: 2. In germline, CDR1 is MDHEN, CDR2 SYDVKM.

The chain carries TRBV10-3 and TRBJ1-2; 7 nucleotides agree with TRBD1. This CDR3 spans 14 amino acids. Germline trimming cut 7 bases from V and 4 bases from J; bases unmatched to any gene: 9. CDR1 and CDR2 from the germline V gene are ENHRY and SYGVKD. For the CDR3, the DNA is TGTGCCATCAAAGGGGGCCCGTCGGGCTATGGCTACACCTTC. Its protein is CAIKGGPSGYGYTF.

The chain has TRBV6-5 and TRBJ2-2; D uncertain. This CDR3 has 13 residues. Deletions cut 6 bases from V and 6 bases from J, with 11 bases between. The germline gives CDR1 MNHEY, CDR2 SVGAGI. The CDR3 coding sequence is TGTGCCAGCAGCCGGCAGGTCTCCGGGGAGCTGTTTTTT. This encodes CASSRQVSGELFF.

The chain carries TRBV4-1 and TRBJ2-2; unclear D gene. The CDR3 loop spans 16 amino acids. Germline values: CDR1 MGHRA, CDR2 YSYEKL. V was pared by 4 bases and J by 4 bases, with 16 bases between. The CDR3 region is CASSPTPPLRTGELFF. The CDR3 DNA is TGCGCCAGCAGCCCAACTCCCCCATTGCGCACCGGGGAGCTGTTTTTT.

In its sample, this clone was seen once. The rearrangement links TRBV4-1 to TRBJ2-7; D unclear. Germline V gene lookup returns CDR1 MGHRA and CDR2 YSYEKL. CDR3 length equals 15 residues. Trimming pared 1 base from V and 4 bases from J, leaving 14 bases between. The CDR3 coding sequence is TGCGCCAGCAGCCAAGGAGGAGACACCACATACGAGCAGTACTTC. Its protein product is CASSQGGDTTYEQYF.

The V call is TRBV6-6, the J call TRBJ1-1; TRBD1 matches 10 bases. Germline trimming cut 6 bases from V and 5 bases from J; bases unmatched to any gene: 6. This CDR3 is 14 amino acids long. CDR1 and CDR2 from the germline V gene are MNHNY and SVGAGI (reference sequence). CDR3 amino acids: CASSRQGAVTEAFF. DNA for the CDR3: TGTGCCAGCAGCCGACAGGGGGCGGTTACTGAAGCTTTCTTT.

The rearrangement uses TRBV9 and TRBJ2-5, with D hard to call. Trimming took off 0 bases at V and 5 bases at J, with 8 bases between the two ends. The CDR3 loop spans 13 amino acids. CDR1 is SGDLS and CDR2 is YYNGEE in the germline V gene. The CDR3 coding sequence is TGTGCCAGCAGCGTAGGGTTGGGCGAGACCCAGTACTTC. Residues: CASSVGLGETQYF.

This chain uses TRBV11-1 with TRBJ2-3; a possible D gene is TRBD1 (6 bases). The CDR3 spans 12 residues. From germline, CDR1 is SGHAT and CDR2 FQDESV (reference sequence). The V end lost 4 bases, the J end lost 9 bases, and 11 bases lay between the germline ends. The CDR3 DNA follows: TGTGCCAGCAGCTCCGGACAGATAACGCAGTATTTT. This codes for CASSSGQITQYF.

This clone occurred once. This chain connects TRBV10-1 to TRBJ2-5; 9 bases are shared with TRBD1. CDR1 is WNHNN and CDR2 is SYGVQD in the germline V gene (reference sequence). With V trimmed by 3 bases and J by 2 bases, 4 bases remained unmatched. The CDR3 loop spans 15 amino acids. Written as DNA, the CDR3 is TGCGCCAGCAGTGATGGACAGGGGCGGCAAGAGACCCAGTACTTC. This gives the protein CASSDGQGRQETQYF.

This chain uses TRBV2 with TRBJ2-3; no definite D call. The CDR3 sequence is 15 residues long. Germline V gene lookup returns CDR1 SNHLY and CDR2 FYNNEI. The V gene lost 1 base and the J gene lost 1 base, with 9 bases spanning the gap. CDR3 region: CASSEGIPGTDTQYF. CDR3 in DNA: TGTGCCAGCAGTGAAGGGATTCCCGGCACAGATACGCAGTATTTT.

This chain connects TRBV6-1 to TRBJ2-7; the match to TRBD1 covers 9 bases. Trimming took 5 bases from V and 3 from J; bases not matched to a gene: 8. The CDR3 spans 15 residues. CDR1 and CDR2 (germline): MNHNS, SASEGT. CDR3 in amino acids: CASSFEQTGGYEQYF. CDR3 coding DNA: TGTGCCAGCAGTTTCGAGCAGACAGGGGGCTACGAGCAGTACTTC.

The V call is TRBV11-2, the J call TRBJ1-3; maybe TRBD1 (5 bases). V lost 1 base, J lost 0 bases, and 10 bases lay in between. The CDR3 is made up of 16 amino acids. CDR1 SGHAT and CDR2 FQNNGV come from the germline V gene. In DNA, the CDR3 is TGTGCCAGCAGCTTAGGGCTGGGGGTCTCTGGAAACACCATATATTTT. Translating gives CASSLGLGVSGNTIYF.

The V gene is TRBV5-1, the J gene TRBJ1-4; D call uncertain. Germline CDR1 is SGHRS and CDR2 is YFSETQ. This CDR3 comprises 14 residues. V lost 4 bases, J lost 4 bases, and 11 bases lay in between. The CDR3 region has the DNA TGCGCCAGCAGCCCGGAGTGGGGTAATGAAAAACTGTTTTTT. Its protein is CASSPEWGNEKLFF.

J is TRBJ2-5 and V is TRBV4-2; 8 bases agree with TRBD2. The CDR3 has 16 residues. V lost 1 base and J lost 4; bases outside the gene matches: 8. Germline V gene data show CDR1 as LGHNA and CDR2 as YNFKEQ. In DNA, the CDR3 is TGTGCCAGCAGCCAAGCTTCCGGGGGGGAGGGAGAGACCCAGTACTTC. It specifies CASSQASGGEGETQYF.

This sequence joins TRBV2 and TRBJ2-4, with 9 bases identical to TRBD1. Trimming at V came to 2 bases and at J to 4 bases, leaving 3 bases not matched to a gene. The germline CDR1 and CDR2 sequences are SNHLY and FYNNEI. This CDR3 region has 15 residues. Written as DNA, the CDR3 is TGTGCCAGCAGTGAAACCGGGACAGGGAAAAACATTCAGTACTTC. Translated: CASSETGTGKNIQYF.

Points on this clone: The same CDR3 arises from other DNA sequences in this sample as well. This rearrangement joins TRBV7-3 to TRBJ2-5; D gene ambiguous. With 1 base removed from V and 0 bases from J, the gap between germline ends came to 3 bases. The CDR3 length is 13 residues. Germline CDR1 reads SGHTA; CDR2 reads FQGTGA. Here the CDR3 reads CASSLSHQETQYF. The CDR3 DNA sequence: TGTGCCAGCAGCTTAAGTCACCAAGAGACCCAGTACTTC.

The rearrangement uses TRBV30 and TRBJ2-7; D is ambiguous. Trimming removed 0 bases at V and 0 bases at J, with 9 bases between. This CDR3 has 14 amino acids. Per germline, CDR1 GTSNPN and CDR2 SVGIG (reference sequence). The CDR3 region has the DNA TGTGCCTGGAGTGTACAGCAGAGCTCCTACGAGCAGTACTTC. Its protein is CAWSVQQSSYEQYF.